The source of this TCR beta chain is a study of cytomegalovirus exposure and HLA in healthy donors. V lost 6 bases, J lost 11 bases, and 18 bases stayed unmatched. Looked up from germline, CDR1 is MDHEN and CDR2 is SYDVKM. This CDR3 is built from 16 residues. Both 60 Vbeta primers and 13 Jbeta primers went into the PCR. Sequencing used immunoSEQ multiplex PCR; TCRdb keeps in-frame clones, though not all of them. The sample includes over 150,000 clones, roughly 82% of them seen just once. Sequenced material: PBMCs. This receptor was taken from a man aged 50-59 years in good health and CMV-seropositive. The V gene is TRBV28, the J gene TRBJ1-4; 7 nucleotides line up with TRBD1. The CDR3: CASRAQTGTRSWKLFF. DNA for the CDR3: TGTGCCAGCAGGGCTCAGACAGGGACCCGCTCCTGGAAACTGTTTTTT. Complete variable domain (other parts from reference TRBV28 and TRBJ1-4): DVKVTQSSRYLVKRTGEKVFLECVQDMDHENMFWYRQDPGLGLRLIYFSYDVKMKEKGDIPEGYSVSREKKERFSLILESASTNQTSMYLCASRAQTGTRSWKLFFGSGTQLSVL.